This paragraph reports one T cell receptor beta chain. What it binds is not known. The sample has other DNA sequences that encode this CDR3 too. This sample was taken from a study of shared clonotypes between healthy human individuals. This CDR3 comprises 12 residues. The germline V gene has CDR1 SNHLY and CDR2 FYNNEI. Trimming shortened V by 4 bases and J by 3 bases, and 7 bases separated the two germline ends. Study results and caveats: Clonotypes shared by all four donors outscored non-shared clonotypes in generation probability.

Under the authors' procedure: Filtering was not the same, since immunoSEQ gave junction-only sequences without quality scores. Using immunoSEQ multiplex PCR, the repertoire was profiled, and TCRdb retains in-frame clones only, with some absent. For V, J and clone size, that table is used; D and trimming come from the DNA. The sample carries 400,000 or so clones, approximately 96% recorded once. The J gene is TRBJ2-7, the V gene TRBV2, with D perhaps given as TRBD1 or TRBD2 (5 bases each). The material sequenced was memory CD8+ T cells sorted from blood. Subset of the sample: CD45RO+ cells pooled with CCR7-negative TemRA cells. This TCR was sampled from a young man in good health. The CDR3 nucleotides read TGTGCCAGCAGTGTTGGGGGCTACGAGCAGTACTTC. Translation: CASSVGGYEQYF.